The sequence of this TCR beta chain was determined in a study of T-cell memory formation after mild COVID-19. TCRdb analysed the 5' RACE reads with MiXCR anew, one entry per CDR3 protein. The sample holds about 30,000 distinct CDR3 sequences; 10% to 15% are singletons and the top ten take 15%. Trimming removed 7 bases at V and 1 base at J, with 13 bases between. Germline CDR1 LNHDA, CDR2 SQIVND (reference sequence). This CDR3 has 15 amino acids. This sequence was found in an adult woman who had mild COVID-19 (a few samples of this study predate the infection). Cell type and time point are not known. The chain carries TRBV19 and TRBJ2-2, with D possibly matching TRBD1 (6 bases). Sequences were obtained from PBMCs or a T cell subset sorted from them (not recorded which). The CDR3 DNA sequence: TGTGCCAGTATTAAAGGGACACAGAACACCGGGGAGCTGTTTTTT. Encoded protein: CASIKGTQNTGELFF.